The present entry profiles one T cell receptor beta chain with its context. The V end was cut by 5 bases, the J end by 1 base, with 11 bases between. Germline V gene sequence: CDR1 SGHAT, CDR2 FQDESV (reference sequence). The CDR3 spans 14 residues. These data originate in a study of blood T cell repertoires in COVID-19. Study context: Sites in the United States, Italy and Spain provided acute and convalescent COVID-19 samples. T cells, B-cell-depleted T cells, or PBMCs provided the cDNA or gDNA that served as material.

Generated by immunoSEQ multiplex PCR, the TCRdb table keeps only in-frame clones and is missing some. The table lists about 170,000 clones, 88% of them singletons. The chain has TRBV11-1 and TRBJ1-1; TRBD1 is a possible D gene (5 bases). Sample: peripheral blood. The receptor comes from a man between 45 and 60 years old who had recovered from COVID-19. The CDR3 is CASSISTENTEAFF. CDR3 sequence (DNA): TGTGCCAGCAGCATTTCGACAGAGAACACTGAAGCTTTCTTT.